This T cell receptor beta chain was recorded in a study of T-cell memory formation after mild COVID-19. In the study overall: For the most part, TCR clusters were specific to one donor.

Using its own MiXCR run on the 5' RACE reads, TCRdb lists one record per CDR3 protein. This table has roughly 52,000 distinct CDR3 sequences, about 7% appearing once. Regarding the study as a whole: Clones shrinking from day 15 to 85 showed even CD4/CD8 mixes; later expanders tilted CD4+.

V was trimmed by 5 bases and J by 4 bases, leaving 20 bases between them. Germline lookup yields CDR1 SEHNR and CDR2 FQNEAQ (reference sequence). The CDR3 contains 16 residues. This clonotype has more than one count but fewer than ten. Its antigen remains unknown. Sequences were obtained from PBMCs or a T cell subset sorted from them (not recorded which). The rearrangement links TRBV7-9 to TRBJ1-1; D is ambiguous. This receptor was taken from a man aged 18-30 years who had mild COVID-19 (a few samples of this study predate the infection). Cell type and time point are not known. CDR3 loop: CASSPLRLGLFTEAFF. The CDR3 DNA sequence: TGTGCCAGCAGCCCCCTGAGGCTGGGCTTGTTCACTGAAGCTTTCTTT.